By share, the clone carrying this T cell receptor (beta chain) ranks as medium-sized. Its antigen is not identified. Antiretroviral therapy had run roughly three months, about 14 weeks, before follow-up blood collection. All unsorted peripheral T cells were captured because whole blood was used without fractionation. The data are from a study of HIV-infected patients and healthy controls. Findings and caveats of the study: HIV+ repertoires were severely depleted of MAIT alpha-chain CDR3s, unlike healthy controls.

The CDR3 is 15 amino acids. In germline, CDR1 is SGHTS, CDR2 YDEGEE. With 4 bases removed from V and 2 bases from J, the gap between germline ends came to 13 bases. Around 500 ng RNA was reverse transcribed with alpha and beta constant-region primers. Separate chain-specific third strand synthesis with multiplexing indices produced the alpha and beta libraries. From the 5' RACE reads, TCRdb called clonotypes with MiXCR, one entry per CDR3 protein. The sample carries about 14,000 distinct CDR3 sequences, 10% to 15% recorded once. The clonotype comes from an adult with HIV infection. The donor label of this sample is uncertain. The chain uses TRBV5-8 and TRBJ2-1; tentatively, D is TRBD1 or TRBD2 (5 bases each). This specimen was blood, taken during antiretroviral therapy. CDR3 coding DNA: TGTGCCAGCAGCCCTACGGGGCTCACCTACAATGAGCAGTTCTTC. The encoded protein is CASSPTGLTYNEQFF.